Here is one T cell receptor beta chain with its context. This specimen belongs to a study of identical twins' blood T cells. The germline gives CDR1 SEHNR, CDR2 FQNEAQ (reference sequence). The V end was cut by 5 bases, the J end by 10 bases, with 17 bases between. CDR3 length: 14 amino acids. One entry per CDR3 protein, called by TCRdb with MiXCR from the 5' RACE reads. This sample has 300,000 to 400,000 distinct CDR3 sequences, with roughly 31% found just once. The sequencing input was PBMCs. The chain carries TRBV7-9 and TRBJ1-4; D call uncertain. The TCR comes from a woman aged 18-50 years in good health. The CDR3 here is CASSPPPLTGKLFF. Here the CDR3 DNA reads TGTGCCAGCAGCCCCCCTCCCTTGACTGGAAAACTGTTTTTT.